This TCR beta chain was recovered during a study of human T cells and chemical hapten exposure. Study-wide findings and caveats: DPC sensitization produced no change in TCRs with frequency above 1 in 1000.

It was the library that attached unique molecular identifiers to individual cDNA molecules. TCRdb called the RACE reads again in MiXCR, with one record for every CDR3 protein. The sample has roughly 260,000 distinct CDR3 sequences; about 9% are singletons. The V gene's germline CDR1 is MGHRA and CDR2 YSYEKL. V dropped 3 bases and J dropped 0 bases, with 14 bases sitting between them. This CDR3 is built from 16 residues. This clonotype has more than one count but fewer than ten. Its antigen is undetermined. The time point is: pre-sensitization, week 0. Specified treatment: therapeutic diphenylcyclopropenone sensitization with weekly scalp DPC.

The chain has TRBV4-1 and TRBJ1-1, with D hard to call. Sequenced here: whole blood, sampled in connection with sensitization to the hapten diphenylcyclopropenone (DPC). The receptor was derived from a woman aged 40-49 years with alopecia areata. Some clones in this sample may be carry-over from other donors' samples. CDR3 region: CASSHPRGRLNTEAFF. In nucleotides, the CDR3 is TGCGCCAGCAGCCACCCGCGAGGCAGGTTGAACACTGAAGCTTTCTTT.